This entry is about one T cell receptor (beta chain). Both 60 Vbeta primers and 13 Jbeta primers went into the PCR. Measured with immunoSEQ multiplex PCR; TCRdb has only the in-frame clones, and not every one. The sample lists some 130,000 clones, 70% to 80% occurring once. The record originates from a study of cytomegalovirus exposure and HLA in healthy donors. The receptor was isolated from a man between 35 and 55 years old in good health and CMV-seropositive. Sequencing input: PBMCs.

CDR3 region: CASSGRLAGATDTQYF. CDR3 bases: TGCGCCAGCAGCGGGCGACTAGCGGGAGCCACAGATACGCAGTATTTT. V and J are TRBV5-1 and TRBJ2-3, with 12 positions matching TRBD2. The V segment lost 4 bases and the J segment 2 bases; nucleotides outside the gene matches: 5. The CDR3 sequence is 16 residues long. The V gene's germline CDR1 is SGHRS and CDR2 YFSETQ.